This is a list of T cell receptor beta chains from one sample in a study of technical replicates of blood from a few donors. TCRdb's table, derived via immunoSEQ multiplex PCR, lists solely in-frame clones and lacks some. The sample records roughly 70,000 clones, 90% to 95% being singletons. The sequencing input was T cells isolated from PBMCs. All receptors derive from a human donor in good health. Each CDR3 is given with its conserved first and last residue. The D gene is left open where the match is weak. Clone size is given for some rows only: seen once, a few or many times, or a class if the clone is expanded.

TRBV5-1	NA	TRBJ2-7	NA	TGCGCCAGCAGCCAGACAGGGAGGAGCTCCTACGAGCAGTACTTC	CASSQTGRSSYEQYF
TRBV7-3	NA	TRBJ1-1	NA	TGTGCCAGCAGCCTAAGGGTACAGGGCCGAGGAAACACTGAAGCTTTCTTT	CASSLRVQGRGNTEAFF
TRBV6-1	once	TRBJ2-7	TRBD2	TGTGCCAGCAGTGTCTTAGCGGGAGAGAGCTACGAGCAGTACTTC	CASSVLAGESYEQYF
TRBV7-3	once	TRBJ1-1	NA	TGTGCCAGCAGCTTAACGGGGGGGTACTTGAACACTGAAGCTTTCTTT	CASSLTGGYLNTEAFF
TRBV10-3	once	TRBJ2-1	NA	TGTGCCATCAGTGAGTCCGGGGGGCTGGATGAGCAGTTCTTC	CAISESGGLDEQFF
TRBV19	once	TRBJ2-3	NA	TGTGCCAGTAGCACCACCGGGAGGCAGTATTTT	CASSTTGRQYF
TRBV18	NA	TRBJ1-1	NA	TGTGCCAGCTCACTTGCGACACTGAACACTGAAGCTTTCTTT	CASSLATLNTEAFF
TRBV5-1	NA	TRBJ2-1	TRBD2	TGCGCCAGCAGCTACCTAGCGGAATCTTACGCTGAGCAGTTCTTC	CASSYLAESYAEQFF
TRBV5-1	NA	TRBJ2-2	TRBD1	TGCGCCAGCAGCTGGACAGGGCCGAACACCGGGGAGCTGTTTTTT	CASSWTGPNTGELFF
TRBV19	NA	TRBJ2-5	TRBD2	TGTGCCAGTAGTTCTAGCGGGATCCAAGAGACCCAGTACTTC	CASSSSGIQETQYF
TRBV4-3	NA	TRBJ2-7	NA	TGCGCCAGCAGCCAAGTTCACTATACCACCTACGAGCAGTACTTC	CASSQVHYTTYEQYF
TRBV10-3	NA	TRBJ2-7	NA	TGTGCCATCAGTGAGGGAGGGGAGTTTTACGAGCAGTACTTC	CAISEGGEFYEQYF
TRBV23-1	NA	TRBJ2-4	NA	TGCGCCAGCAGTCAGGCTGGAACGGGTCTAGCCAAAAACATTCAGTACTTC	CASSQAGTGLAKNIQYF
TRBV11-1	NA	TRBJ2-7	TRBD1	TGTGCCAGCAGCTCTTCCGGGACAGGGTCCTACGAGCAGTACTTC	CASSSSGTGSYEQYF
TRBV9	NA	TRBJ1-2	TRBD1	TGTGCCAGCAGCGGGACAGGGGAACGGGACAACTATGGCTACACCTTC	CASSGTGERDNYGYTF
TRBV30	NA	TRBJ2-1	NA	TGTGCCTGGAGTGTTAGCGCCCACAATGAGCAGTTCTTC	CAWSVSAHNEQFF
TRBV27	NA	TRBJ2-1	TRBD2	TGTGCCAGCAGTGGACTAGCGGGAGTTTACAATGAGCAGTTCTTC	CASSGLAGVYNEQFF
TRBV6-5	NA	TRBJ1-2	TRBD1	TGTGCCAGCAGTCCCGGGACAGCTAGAGGCTACACCTTC	CASSPGTARGYTF
TRBV11-2	once	TRBJ2-7	NA	TGTGCCAGCAGCTTATGGGCGTCTACAACCTACGAGCAGTACTTC	CASSLWASTTYEQYF
TRBV5-6	NA	TRBJ1-5	NA	TGTGCCAGCAGCTTGGGGTCAGGGCATCAGCCCCAGCATTTT	CASSLGSGHQPQHF
TRBV5-8	NA	TRBJ1-1	NA	TGTGCCAGCAGCTTGGTCCAGGCTCCTTCGCTTGAAGCTTTCTTT	CASSLVQAPSLEAFF
TRBV28	NA	TRBJ1-3	TRBD1	TGTGCCAGCAGTTTAAAAACAGGGGGAATCTCTGGAAACACCATATATTTT	CASSLKTGGISGNTIYF
TRBV6-5	NA	TRBJ1-2	NA	TGTGCCAGCAGTTACAAGAGGGTCGCTCGCTACACCTTC	CASSYKRVARYTF
TRBV30	NA	TRBJ2-7	NA	TGTGCCTGGAGTCTCGGGTCCTCCTACGAGCAGTACTTC	CAWSLGSSYEQYF
TRBV4-1	NA	TRBJ2-5	NA	TGCGCCAGCAGCCAAGGGCCCCCCGGCAGGGTGGAGACCCAGTACTTC	CASSQGPPGRVETQYF